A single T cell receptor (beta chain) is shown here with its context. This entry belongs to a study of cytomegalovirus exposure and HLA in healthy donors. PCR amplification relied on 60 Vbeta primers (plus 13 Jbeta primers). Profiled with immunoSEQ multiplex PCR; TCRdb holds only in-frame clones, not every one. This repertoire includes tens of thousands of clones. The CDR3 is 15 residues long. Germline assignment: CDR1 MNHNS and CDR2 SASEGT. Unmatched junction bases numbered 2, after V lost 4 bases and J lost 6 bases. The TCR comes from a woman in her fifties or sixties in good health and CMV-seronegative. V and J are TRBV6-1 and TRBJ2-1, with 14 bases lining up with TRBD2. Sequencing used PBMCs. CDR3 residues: CASSGLAGGGNEQFF. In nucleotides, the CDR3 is TGTGCCAGCAGTGGACTAGCGGGAGGGGGCAATGAGCAGTTCTTC.